The 24 T cell receptor beta chains given below trace back to one sample, sequenced in a study of blood T cell repertoires in COVID-19. TCRdb keeps only in-frame clones here, not all; method: immunoSEQ multiplex PCR. The data contain approximately 330,000 clones, over 80% of them singletons. The sample was peripheral blood. The source is a man younger than 40 with COVID-19, enrolled during active disease.

The chain employs TRBV28 and TRBJ2-7; 16 bases fit TRBD2. In germline, CDR1 is MDHEN, CDR2 SYDVKM. The junction had 13 bases not matched to a gene; V was cut back by 2 bases and J by 3 bases. CDR3 length: 20 amino acids. CDR3 nucleotides: TGTGCCAGCAGTTTAGAAGTTCAGGGACTAGCGGGAGGGAATAGCTACGAGCAGTACTTC. This gives the protein CASSLEVQGLAGGNSYEQYF.

The sample holds one count of this clone. The genes are TRBV14 and TRBJ1-1; possibly TRBD1 for D (6 bases). Germline V gives CDR1 SGHDN, CDR2 FVKESK. This CDR3 has 19 residues. V gave up 2 bases and J gave up 0 bases, with 22 bases separating them. CDR3 region: CASSQTLRGQFKLNTEAFF. The CDR3 DNA follows: TGTGCCAGCAGCCAAACCCTTCGTGGACAGTTTAAACTGAACACTGAAGCTTTCTTT.

The chain combines TRBV19 with TRBJ1-2; 10 bases are a match to TRBD1. The length of the CDR3 is 17 residues. Germline CDR1 is LNHDA and CDR2 is SQIVND (reference sequence). Trimming removed 3 bases from V and 8 bases from J; junction bases left unmatched: 15. The CDR3 sequence: CASSIRDRGSPSEGYTF. CDR3 nucleotide sequence: TGTGCCAGTAGTATCCGGGACAGGGGCTCCCCATCGGAGGGCTACACCTTC.

CDR3 region: CASSSPLGMNTEAFF. The CDR3 DNA is TGTGCCAGCAGTTCCCCCCTAGGAATGAACACTGAAGCTTTCTTT. The chain uses TRBV28 and TRBJ1-1; unclear D gene. Germline CDR1 is MDHEN and CDR2 is SYDVKM. V was pared by 4 bases and J by 0 bases, with 12 bases between. The CDR3 is made up of 15 amino acids. The entire variable domain, with the rest obtained from reference TRBV28 and TRBJ1-1, is as follows: DVKVTQSSRYLVKRTGEKVFLECVQDMDHENMFWYRQDPGLGLRLIYFSYDVKMKEKGDIPEGYSVSREKKERFSLILESASTNQTSMYLCASSSPLGMNTEAFFGQGTRLTVV.

V usage is TRBV24-1 and J usage is TRBJ2-3, with 8 bases matching TRBD2. This CDR3 has 15 amino acids. Germline V gives CDR1 KGHDR, CDR2 SFDVKD. V lost 5 bases and J lost 0; bases outside the gene matches: 3. CDR3 DNA sequence: TGTGCCACCAGTGTGTCTAGCGGGAGCACAGATACGCAGTATTTT. It translates to CATSVSSGSTDTQYF.

This clone was observed a single time. The identical CDR3 is also encoded by other nucleotide sequences in the sample. The J gene is TRBJ1-2, the V gene TRBV14; 7 bases align to TRBD1. The V gene end was trimmed by 4 bases and the J gene end by 5 bases; junction bases not matched to a gene: 4. CDR3 size: 13 residues. Germline CDR1 and CDR2: SGHDN and FVKESK. The CDR3 sequence is CASSPGQIYGYTF. CDR3 sequence (DNA): TGTGCCAGCAGCCCGGGACAGATATATGGCTACACCTTC.

V is TRBV6-5 and J is TRBJ2-7; 7 bases are shared with TRBD1. The V segment lost 7 bases and the J segment 5 bases; nucleotides outside the gene matches: 11. The length of the CDR3 is 14 residues. Germline assignment: CDR1 MNHEY and CDR2 SVGAGI. The CDR3 reads CASKPGTVVHEQYF. Here the CDR3 DNA reads TGTGCCAGCAAACCCGGGACAGTAGTCCACGAGCAGTACTTC.

This clone appeared a few times. J is TRBJ2-2 and V is TRBV5-6; possibly TRBD1 for D (8 bases). CDR3 length: 17 amino acids. Germline V CDR1 and CDR2: SGHDT, YYEEEE. Trimming took 0 bases from V and 4 from J, leaving 16 bases between them. This CDR3 is CASSLVGYRGGTGELFF. The DNA for the CDR3 is TGTGCCAGCAGCTTGGTCGGGTACAGGGGGGGCACCGGGGAGCTGTTTTTT.

The chain has TRBV7-3 and TRBJ2-6, with D possibly being TRBD2 (6 bases). There are 18 residues in the CDR3. Trimming stripped 5 bases from V and 3 bases from J, with 20 bases between. CDR1 SGHTA and CDR2 FQGTGA come from the germline V gene. The CDR3 coding sequence is TGTGCCAGCAGCCGAATTGGCCCGGGGGAAGGTGGGGCCAACGTCCTGACTTTC. It translates to CASSRIGPGEGGANVLTF.

V is TRBV4-3 and J is TRBJ2-2; D not certain. Deletions cut 4 bases from V and 0 bases from J, with 12 bases between. Germline loops: CDR1 LGHNA, CDR2 YSLEER. There are 16 residues in the CDR3. Here the CDR3 DNA reads TGCGCCAGCAGCCCGAACGGTGTACCGAACACCGGGGAGCTGTTTTTT. This codes for CASSPNGVPNTGELFF.

The chain employs TRBV3-1 (or the pseudogene TRBV3-2) and TRBJ1-4; 8 bases are shared with TRBD1. V was pared by 5 bases and J by 7 bases, with 9 bases of the junction left unmatched. There are 15 residues in the CDR3. Per germline, CDR1 LGHDT and CDR2 YNNKEL (reference sequence). In DNA form, the CDR3 reads TGTGCCAGCAGCTTGCGAACAGGGGGGGGTGAAAAACTGTTTTTT. Protein: CASSLRTGGGEKLFF.

J is TRBJ1-2 and V is TRBV29-1; D possibly corresponds to TRBD1 (5 bases). The CDR3 has 19 residues. The germline V and J ends were trimmed by 0 bases and 2 bases, with 25 bases remaining between them. Germline CDR1 SQVTM, CDR2 ANQGSEA. CDR3 residues: CSVEDRGAGLNRPNYGYTF. In nucleotides, the CDR3 is TGCAGCGTTGAAGATAGGGGCGCGGGGTTGAACAGGCCGAACTATGGCTACACCTTC.

This clone was recorded once. The gene calls are TRBV19 and TRBJ1-5; D might be TRBD1 (6 bases). The CDR3 consists of 14 residues. V lost 3 bases and J 7 bases, leaving 13 bases between the germline ends. Germline V lookup: CDR1 LNHDA, CDR2 SQIVND (reference sequence). The CDR3 nucleotides read TGTGCCAGTAGTATGGGGGCGGGGGGCCAGCCCCAGCATTTT. It specifies CASSMGAGGQPQHF.

The chain links TRBV2 to TRBJ2-5, with a weak D call TRBD2 (5 bases). Germline loops: CDR1 SNHLY, CDR2 FYNNEI. This CDR3 is built from 15 residues. Deletions cut 2 bases from V and 5 bases from J, with 15 bases between. In nucleotides, the CDR3 is TGTGCCAGCAGTGAATCGCCGGGATCGCGGGAGACCCAGTACTTC. Translated: CASSESPGSRETQYF.

This chain uses TRBV29-1 with TRBJ1-3, with 7 bases fitting TRBD1. Germline lookup yields CDR1 SQVTM and CDR2 ANQGSEA. This CDR3 has 14 residues. V lost 5 bases, J lost 4 bases, and 8 bases stayed unmatched. The CDR3 sequence: CSVRQGRGGNTIYF. The CDR3 DNA reads TGCAGCGTTCGACAGGGTAGGGGCGGAAACACCATATATTTT.

This clone came up once. The chain joins TRBV28 to TRBJ1-4; D call uncertain. V was pared by 5 bases and J by 8 bases, with 12 bases between. From germline, CDR1 is MDHEN and CDR2 SYDVKM. The CDR3 is 13 amino acids. CDR3 sequence reads: CASSRGVIEKLFF. CDR3 nucleotides: TGTGCCAGCAGTCGCGGGGTTATCGAAAAACTGTTTTTT.

In its sample, this clone was seen once. V and J are TRBV6-5 and TRBJ2-7; 8 bases align to TRBD1. Germline trimming cut 6 bases from V and 2 bases from J; bases unmatched to any gene: 6. This CDR3 has 14 amino acids. Germline CDR1 and CDR2: MNHEY and SVGAGI. The CDR3: CASRTGDSTYEQYF. The CDR3 DNA follows: TGTGCCAGCAGGACAGGGGACTCAACCTACGAGCAGTACTTC.

The CDR3 region has the DNA TGTGCCAGCTCAACAGCTCAGGCCCACGAGCAGTACTTC. This translates into CASSTAQAHEQYF. The chain is built from TRBV18 and TRBJ2-7; no clear D. The CDR3 is 13 amino acids. Per the germline V gene, CDR1 is KGHSH and CDR2 is LQKENI. V dropped 5 bases and J dropped 5 bases, with 13 bases sitting between them.

The chain couples TRBV12-5 to TRBJ2-7; 8 nucleotides line up with TRBD1. V was clipped by 0 bases and J by 3 bases; unmatched bases: 10. Germline V gene lookup returns CDR1 LGHNT and CDR2 FRNRAP. This CDR3 has 17 residues. The CDR3 DNA reads as TGTGCTAGTGGTTTGGTTTTAGGGACAGGACGACGCTACGAGCAGTACTTC. Translated, it gives CASGLVLGTGRRYEQYF.

The chain links TRBV19 to TRBJ1-1, with 7 bases matching TRBD1. The germline V gene encodes CDR1 LNHDA and CDR2 SQIVND (reference sequence). The CDR3 consists of 15 residues. V lost 4 bases to trimming and J lost 4 bases; unmatched junction nucleotides: 9. The CDR3 nucleotides are TGTGCCAGTAGTAATCCCCCGACAGGGACCACTGAAGCTTTCTTT. Protein sequence: CASSNPPTGTTEAFF.

J is TRBJ2-7 and V is TRBV6-5; D perhaps matches TRBD2 (7 bases). CDR1 and CDR2 from the germline V gene are MNHEY and SVGAGI. The V end was cut by 0 bases, the J end by 2 bases, with 14 bases between. The CDR3 consists of 16 residues. The CDR3 spells CASSYSGGQKPYEQYF. As DNA, the CDR3 is TGTGCCAGCAGTTACTCGGGGGGGCAGAAACCCTACGAGCAGTACTTC.

The rearrangement joins TRBV10-3 to TRBJ1-2; no clear D. The CDR3 sequence is 13 residues long. V gave up 2 bases and J gave up 4 bases, with 8 bases separating them. Looked up from germline, CDR1 is ENHRY and CDR2 is SYGVKD. The CDR3 DNA is TGTGCCATCAGTGAGGGCCCACCCTATGGCTACACCTTC. As protein: CAISEGPPYGYTF.

This sequence joins TRBV18 and TRBJ1-6; D is ambiguous. The CDR3 length is 14 residues. CDR1 and CDR2 (germline): KGHSH, LQKENI. V dropped 0 bases and J dropped 10 bases, with 10 bases sitting between them. The CDR3 protein is CASSPPDLGSPLHF. In DNA, the CDR3 is TGTGCCAGCTCACCACCCGACCTAGGCTCACCCCTCCACTTT. The complete variable domain, with remaining parts taken from reference TRBV18 and TRBJ1-6, reads NAGVMQNPRHLVRRRGQEARLRCSPMKGHSHVYWYRQLPEEGLKFMVYLQKENIIDESGMPKERFSAEFPKEGPSILRIQQVVRGDSAAYFCASSPPDLGSPLHFGNGTRLTVT.

The rearrangement uses TRBV28 and TRBJ1-2; TRBD1 aligns across 11 bases. V gave up 8 bases and J gave up 6 bases; unmatched junction bases: 11. CDR1 and CDR2 from the germline V gene are MDHEN and SYDVKM. The CDR3 runs 15 residues. CDR3 sequence (DNA): TGTGCCAGCGTAGCGCGGGACAGGGGGGAGCATGGCTACACCTTC. This encodes CASVARDRGEHGYTF.